This T cell receptor beta chain was captured in a study of cytomegalovirus exposure and HLA in healthy donors. 60 Vbeta and 13 Jbeta primers were used in PCR. Generated by immunoSEQ multiplex PCR, the TCRdb table keeps only in-frame clones and is missing some. With 100,000 to 150,000 clones in the sample, the ten largest clones hold roughly 1.7%. The germline V gene has CDR1 SGHAT and CDR2 FQDESV (reference sequence). The CDR3 runs to 14 residues. The rearrangement links TRBV11-1 to TRBJ2-5, with TRBD1 matching over 8 bases. The J call is doubtful: the DNA matches TRBJ2-7 better. The sequenced sample consisted of PBMCs. This clonotype originated in a woman aged 40 to 55 in good health and CMV-seropositive. The CDR3 nucleotides read TGTGCCAGCAGCTACCGGGACAGGACCTACGAGCAGTACTTC. Its translation is CASSYRDRTYEQYF.